A single sample is the source of the 7 T cell receptor beta chains below, sequenced in a study of shared T cell receptors in the human thymus. TCRdb's copy holds only in-frame clones and misses some; the assay was immunoSEQ multiplex PCR. The sample lists 600,000 or so clones, about 89% occurring once. These data also featured in a second study, about human thymus T cells.

The material sequenced was thymocytes. Receptors were obtained from a boy less than two years old with a congenital heart defect.

The sample holds a few counts of this clone. The V call is TRBV5-6, the J call TRBJ1-4; TRBD1 is a possible D gene (6 bases). This CDR3 has 17 residues. Germline-derived CDR1 and CDR2 are SGHDT and YYEEEE. V shed 0 bases and J shed 6 bases, with 18 bases lying between them. The CDR3 reads CASSLGGHDAVDEKLFF. In DNA, the CDR3 is TGTGCCAGCAGCTTGGGGGGGCACGATGCGGTGGATGAAAAACTGTTTTTT.

V and J are TRBV4-3 and TRBJ2-1; 9 bases agree with TRBD2. The CDR3 runs 17 residues. The junction had 12 bases not matched to a gene; V was cut back by 1 base and J by 8 bases. The germline V gene has CDR1 LGHNA and CDR2 YSLEER. Written as DNA, the CDR3 is TGCGCCAGCAGCCAAGCTCAGGCGGGAGGGCATAGTGATGAGCAGTTCTTC. This gives the protein CASSQAQAGGHSDEQFF.

This sequence joins TRBV25-1 and TRBJ2-1; D may be TRBD1 (6 bases). With 1 base removed from V and 8 bases from J, the gap between germline ends came to 9 bases. CDR3 size: 13 residues. Germline assignment: CDR1 MGHDK and CDR2 SYGVNS. The CDR3 DNA follows: TGTGCCAGCAGTGAATTGCCAGGGGATGAGCAGTTCTTC. This translates into CASSELPGDEQFF.

For the CDR3, the DNA is TGTGCCAGCAGTTTGACTTCTGGGGCCAACGTCCTGACTTTC. As protein: CASSLTSGANVLTF. The gene calls are TRBV27 and TRBJ2-6, with D hard to call. In germline, CDR1 is MNHEY, CDR2 SMNVEV (reference sequence). V dropped 3 bases and J dropped 1 base, with 4 bases sitting between them. This CDR3 spans 14 amino acids.

The chain uses TRBV5-6 and TRBJ1-5; 10 bases match TRBD1. With V trimmed by 4 bases and J by 4 bases, 8 bases remained unmatched. The V gene's germline CDR1 is SGHDT and CDR2 YYEEEE. The CDR3 totals 16 residues. The CDR3 coding sequence is TGTGCCAGCAGCCAACATCCGGGACAGGGGAATCAGCCCCAGCATTTT. Its translation is CASSQHPGQGNQPQHF.

The chain employs TRBV18 and TRBJ1-5, with D possibly matching TRBD1 (6 bases). The CDR3 has 14 amino acids. V was trimmed by 6 bases and J by 2 bases, leaving 11 bases between them. CDR1 and CDR2 from the germline V gene are KGHSH and LQKENI. As DNA, the CDR3 is TGTGCCAGCTCGCGGGGGCCTGGCAATCAGCCCCAGCATTTT. It yields the protein CASSRGPGNQPQHF. The full variable domain, with the rest looked up from reference TRBV18 and TRBJ1-5, is NAGVMQNPRHLVRRRGQEARLRCSPMKGHSHVYWYRQLPEEGLKFMVYLQKENIIDESGMPKERFSAEFPKEGPSILRIQQVVRGDSAAYFCASSRGPGNQPQHFGDGTRLSIL.

The rearrangement joins TRBV11-2 to TRBJ1-3; no definite D call. The CDR3 extends over 13 amino acids. From germline, CDR1 is SGHAT and CDR2 FQNNGV. Trimming removed 4 bases at V and 1 base at J, with 5 bases between. The DNA of the CDR3 is TGTGCCAGCAGCTCGAGGTCTGGAAACACCATATATTTT. Translated: CASSSRSGNTIYF.